This TCR beta chain was identified in a study of cytomegalovirus exposure and HLA in healthy donors. Study-wide points: Later work found most CMV-associated TCR beta chains apparently HLA-restricted. Per published accounts, TCR beta sequences correctly predicted the HLA-A and HLA-B alleles of most subjects.

The PCR was carried out with 60 Vbeta primers and 13 Jbeta primers. Sequencing used immunoSEQ multiplex PCR; TCRdb keeps in-frame clones, though not all of them. Of 120,000 or so clones listed, 77% are singletons. Of note for this clone: What it binds is unknown.

The CDR3 covers 14 residues. The germline V gene has CDR1 SGHNT and CDR2 YENEEA. V lost 1 base, J lost 1 base, and 7 bases lay in between. This sequence was found in a man younger than 30 in good health and CMV-seropositive. The specimen sequenced was PBMCs. V is TRBV11-3 and J is TRBJ2-5; D is uncertain. CDR3 DNA: TGTGCCAGCAGCTTAGGGCAGTTCCAAGAGACCCAGTACTTC. Its translation: CASSLGQFQETQYF.